This note documents a single T cell receptor beta chain sequence. Other DNA sequences in the same sample also yield this CDR3. TCRdb's table, derived via immunoSEQ multiplex PCR, lists solely in-frame clones and lacks some. The data contain some 2,400,000 clones, more than 90% of them singletons. The source of the sample is a study of shared clonotypes between healthy human individuals. Overall study context: Researchers drew samples from two women and three men aged 18 to 49.

Investigators divided CD4+ cells into CD45RA+ naive and CD45RA-negative memory subsets. The trim removed 2 bases at V and 2 bases at J, leaving 0 bases unmatched. Germline V gene data show CDR1 as ENHRY and CDR2 as SYGVKD. The CDR3 is made up of 15 amino acids. Material for sequencing was naive CD4+ T cells sorted from blood. Subset indicated: CD45RA+ positively selected. The receptor was derived from a man younger than 35 in good health. This rearrangement joins TRBV10-3 to TRBJ2-7; 13 bases are a match to TRBD2. The CDR3 bases are TGTGCCATCAGTGAGGGACTAGCGGGGGCCTACGAGCAGTACTTC. Residues: CAISEGLAGAYEQYF.